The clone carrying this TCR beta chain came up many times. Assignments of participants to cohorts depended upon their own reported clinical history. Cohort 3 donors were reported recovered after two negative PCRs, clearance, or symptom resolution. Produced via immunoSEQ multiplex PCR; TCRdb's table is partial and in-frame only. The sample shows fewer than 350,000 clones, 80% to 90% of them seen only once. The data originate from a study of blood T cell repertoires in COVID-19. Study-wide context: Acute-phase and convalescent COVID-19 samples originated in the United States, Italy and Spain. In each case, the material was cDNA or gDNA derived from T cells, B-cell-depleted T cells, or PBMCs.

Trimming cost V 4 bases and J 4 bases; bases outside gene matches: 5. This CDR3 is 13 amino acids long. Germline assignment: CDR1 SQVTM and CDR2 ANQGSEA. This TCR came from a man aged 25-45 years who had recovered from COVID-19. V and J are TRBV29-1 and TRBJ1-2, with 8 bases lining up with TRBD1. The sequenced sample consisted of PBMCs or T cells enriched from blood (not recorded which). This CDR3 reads CSVAIDRGYGYTF. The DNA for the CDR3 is TGCAGCGTTGCGATCGACAGGGGCTATGGCTACACCTTC.